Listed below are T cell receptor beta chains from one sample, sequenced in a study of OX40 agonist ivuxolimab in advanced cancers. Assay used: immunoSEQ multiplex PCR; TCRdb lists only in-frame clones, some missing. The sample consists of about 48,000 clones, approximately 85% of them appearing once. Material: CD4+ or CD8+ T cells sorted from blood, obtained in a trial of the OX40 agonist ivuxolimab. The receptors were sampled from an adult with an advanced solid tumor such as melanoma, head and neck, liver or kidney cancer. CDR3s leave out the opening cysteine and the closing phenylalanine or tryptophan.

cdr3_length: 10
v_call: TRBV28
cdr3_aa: ASRRTQEAQY

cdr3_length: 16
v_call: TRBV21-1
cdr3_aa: ASRRGLAGSPEVYEQY

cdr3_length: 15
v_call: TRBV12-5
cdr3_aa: ASGLNSASGSYNEQF

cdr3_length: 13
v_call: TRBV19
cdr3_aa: ASSITPPNNSPLH

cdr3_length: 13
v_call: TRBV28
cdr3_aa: ASSLSLGSTGELF

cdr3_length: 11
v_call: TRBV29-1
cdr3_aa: SVSQADNEKLF

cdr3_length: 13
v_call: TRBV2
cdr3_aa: ASSLDDGGRSEAF

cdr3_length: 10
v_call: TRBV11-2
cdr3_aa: ASSLGDHGYT

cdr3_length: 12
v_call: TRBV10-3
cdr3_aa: AISGGTGGTEAF

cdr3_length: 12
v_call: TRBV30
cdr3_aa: AWSPGSTAGELF

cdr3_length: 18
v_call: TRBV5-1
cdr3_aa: ASSLVLAGGSWLGDNEQF

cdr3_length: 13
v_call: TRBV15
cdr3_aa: ATSRGGQGVSEQY

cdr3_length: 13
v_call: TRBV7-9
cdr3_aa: ASSRSGGNSYEQY

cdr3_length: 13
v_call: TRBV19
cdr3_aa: ASSIALGGDQPQH

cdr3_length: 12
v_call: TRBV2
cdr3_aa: ASMGPGSIETQY

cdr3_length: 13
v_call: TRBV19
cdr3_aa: ASSPGQGSIQPQH

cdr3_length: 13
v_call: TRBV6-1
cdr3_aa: ASSEARSGGEPQH

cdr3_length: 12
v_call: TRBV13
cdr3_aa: ASSLARRRETQY

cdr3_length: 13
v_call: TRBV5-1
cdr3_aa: ASSSNVGFSYEQY

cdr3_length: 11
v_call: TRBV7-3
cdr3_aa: ASSPLNAGELF

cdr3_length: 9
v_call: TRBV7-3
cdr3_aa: ASSSQETQY

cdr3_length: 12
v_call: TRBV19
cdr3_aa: ASSSRGITGELF

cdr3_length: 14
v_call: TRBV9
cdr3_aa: ASSPPGRGNTGELF

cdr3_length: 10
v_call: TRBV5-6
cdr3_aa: ASSLCPLRLF

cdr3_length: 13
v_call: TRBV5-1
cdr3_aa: ASSLAGGGNTEAF

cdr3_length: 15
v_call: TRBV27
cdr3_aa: ASSVTGSRKANTEAF

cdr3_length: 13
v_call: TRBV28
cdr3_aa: ASRSGALANEKLF

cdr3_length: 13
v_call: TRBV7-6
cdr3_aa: ASNPSGSGANVLT

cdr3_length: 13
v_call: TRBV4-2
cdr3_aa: ASSQDRRTTDTQY

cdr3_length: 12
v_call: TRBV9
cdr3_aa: ASSVAGGRNTIY

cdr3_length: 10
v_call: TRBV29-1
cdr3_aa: SAGGGDTEAF

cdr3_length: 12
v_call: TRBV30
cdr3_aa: AWSLAGGIYEQY

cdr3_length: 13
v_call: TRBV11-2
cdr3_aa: ASRIPSYSYNEQF

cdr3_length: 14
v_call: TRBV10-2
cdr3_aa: ASSDTQQLSSYEQY

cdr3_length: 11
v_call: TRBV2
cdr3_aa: ASSEGRGVTQY

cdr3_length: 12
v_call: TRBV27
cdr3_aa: ASSTQGAKNIQY

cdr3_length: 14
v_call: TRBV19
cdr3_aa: ASGASSGRSYNEQF

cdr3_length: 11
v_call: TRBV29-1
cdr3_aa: SARTSSTYEQY

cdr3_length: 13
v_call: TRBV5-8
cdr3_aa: ASRVQDSSTDTQY

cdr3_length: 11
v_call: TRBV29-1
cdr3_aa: SVALGSNYGYT

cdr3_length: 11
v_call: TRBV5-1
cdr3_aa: ASSSSGGETQY